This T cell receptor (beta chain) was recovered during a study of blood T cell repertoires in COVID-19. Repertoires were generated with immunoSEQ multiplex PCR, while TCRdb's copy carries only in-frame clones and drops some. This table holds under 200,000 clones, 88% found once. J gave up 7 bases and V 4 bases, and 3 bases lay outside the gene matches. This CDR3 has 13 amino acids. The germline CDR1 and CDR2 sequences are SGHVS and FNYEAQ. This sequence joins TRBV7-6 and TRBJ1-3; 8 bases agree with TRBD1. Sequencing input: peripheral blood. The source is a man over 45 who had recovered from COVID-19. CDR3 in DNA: TGTGCCAGCAGCTCTAGACAGGGGAACACCATATATTTT. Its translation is CASSSRQGNTIYF.